This TCR beta chain is drawn from a study of T cell responses to AZD1222 COVID-19 vaccine. Study information: Second doses that came at about 4 or about 12 weeks were put together.

The CDR3 spans 15 residues. The V and J ends lost 6 bases and 0 bases respectively, with 12 bases between them. CDR1 and CDR2 from the germline V gene are LNHDA and SQIVND (reference sequence). Repertoires were generated with immunoSEQ multiplex PCR, while TCRdb's copy carries only in-frame clones and drops some. The data contain approximately 200,000 clones, 90% to 95% of them seen just once; the ten biggest clones take up roughly 9.8%. This chain links TRBV19 with TRBJ1-5, with D perhaps matching TRBD1 (5 bases). This clonotype originated in an adult in good health. The input for sequencing was peripheral blood, taken on day 0 of AZD1222 vaccination. CDR3 nucleotide sequence: TGTGCCAGTAGGGAGACAGAATATAGCAATCAGCCCCAGCATTTT. It specifies CASRETEYSNQPQHF.